Below are 19 T cell receptor beta chains sequenced from a single sample in a study of control samples from healthy donors and cancer patients. Clones were sequenced by immunoSEQ multiplex PCR, and TCRdb holds only the in-frame ones, with some missing. The repertoire holds fewer than 200,000 clones, with roughly 94% as singletons. Material for sequencing was PBMCs. The receptor set was obtained from a man in his fifties or sixties with colorectal cancer.

The rearrangement joins TRBV5-1 to TRBJ2-2, with D possibly TRBD2 on 8 matching bases. The CDR3 sequence is 17 residues long. The V end lost 2 bases, the J end lost 2 bases, and 16 bases lay between the germline ends. Looked up from germline, CDR1 is SGHRS and CDR2 is YFSETQ. This CDR3 reads CASSFRGGTVNTGELFF. The CDR3 DNA reads TGCGCCAGCAGCTTTCGCGGGGGGACAGTCAACACCGGGGAGCTGTTTTTT.

This chain links TRBV9 with TRBJ2-3; D is undetermined. Deletions cut 7 bases from V and 2 bases from J, with 8 bases between. CDR1 is SGDLS, CDR2 YYNGEE, per germline. CDR3 length: 12 residues. The CDR3 reads CASAALTDTQYF. The CDR3 nucleotides read TGTGCCAGCGCCGCACTCACAGATACGCAGTATTTT.

The chain is built from TRBV6-6 and TRBJ1-6; 7 bases fit TRBD1. V dropped 7 bases and J dropped 8; count of bases not matched to a gene: 8. The CDR3 runs to 14 residues. Germline CDR1 MNHNY, CDR2 SVGAGI (reference sequence). Written as DNA, the CDR3 is TGTGCCAGCATAGCCGACAGGGATCATTCACCCCTCCACTTT. This sequence encodes CASIADRDHSPLHF.

The chain joins TRBV9 to TRBJ1-1; D unresolved. This CDR3 contains 14 residues. Germline lookup yields CDR1 SGDLS and CDR2 YYNGEE. Trimming took 0 bases from V and 0 from J, leaving 6 bases between them. CDR3 sequence (DNA): TGTGCCAGCAGCGTAGACTCTGTGAACACTGAAGCTTTCTTT. Its translation: CASSVDSVNTEAFF.

V is TRBV12-3 or TRBV12-4 and J is TRBJ1-1; D is ambiguous. The ends were cut back, 8 bases at V and 1 base at J, with 8 bases in the middle. The CDR3 is 12 residues long. The CDR3 region is CASGRRNTEAFF. In DNA form, the CDR3 reads TGTGCCAGCGGCAGGAGGAACACTGAAGCTTTCTTT.

The chain has TRBV30 and TRBJ2-7, with 11 nucleotides matching TRBD1. CDR1 and CDR2 (germline): GTSNPN, SVGIG (reference sequence). The J segment lost 3 bases and the V segment lost 5 bases, leaving 9 bases of the junction unmatched. CDR3 size: 15 residues. The CDR3 DNA reads as TGTGCCTGGGGGTATCCGGGACAGGGGGTCTACGAGCAGTACTTC. Protein product: CAWGYPGQGVYEQYF.

The chain combines TRBV7-2 with TRBJ1-2, with D unclear. Trimming removed 4 bases from V and 6 bases from J, with 12 bases in between. Germline V gene data show CDR1 as SGHTA and CDR2 as FQGNSA. This CDR3 is 13 amino acids long. In DNA, the CDR3 is TGTGCCAGCAGCTCCGGGAGAAGGAATGGCTACACCTTC. Translation: CASSSGRRNGYTF.

V gene TRBV4-1 combines with J gene TRBJ1-3, with D hard to call. V lost 4 bases to trimming and J lost 4 bases, with 17 bases between them. The CDR3 totals 16 residues. CDR1 and CDR2 from the germline V gene are MGHRA and YSYEKL. CDR3 in amino acids: CASSPSSGGVGNTIYF. For the CDR3, the DNA is TGCGCCAGCAGCCCAAGCTCGGGAGGTGTAGGAAACACCATATATTTT.

This sequence joins TRBV4-1 and TRBJ2-5, with 10 bases that match TRBD2. Germline trimming cut 0 bases from V and 5 bases from J; bases unmatched to any gene: 12. Germline loops: CDR1 MGHRA, CDR2 YSYEKL. The CDR3 spans 18 residues. CDR3 residues: CASSQEPSGGAGWETQYF. CDR3 nucleotide sequence: TGCGCCAGCAGCCAAGAACCGAGCGGGGGGGCCGGATGGGAGACCCAGTACTTC.

V usage is TRBV6-5 and J usage is TRBJ1-6, with 10 nucleotides matching TRBD1. The V and J ends lost 2 bases and 10 bases, in that order; junction bases with no gene match: 5. This CDR3 comprises 15 residues. Per the germline V gene, CDR1 is MNHEY and CDR2 is SVGAGI. This chain's CDR3 is CASSYEGQGISPLHF. The CDR3 nucleotides are TGTGCCAGCAGTTACGAGGGACAGGGGATCTCACCCCTCCACTTT.

The chain has TRBV4-1 and TRBJ2-7; unclear D gene. Germline CDR1 is MGHRA and CDR2 is YSYEKL. The ends were cut back, 0 bases at V and 1 base at J, with 13 bases in the middle. The CDR3 runs to 16 residues. CDR3 residues: CASSQEGYHTSYEQYF. The CDR3 DNA follows: TGCGCCAGCAGCCAAGAGGGATACCACACTTCCTACGAGCAGTACTTC.

This chain links TRBV10-2 with TRBJ2-7; 7 bases are a match to TRBD2. Germline lookup yields CDR1 WSHSY and CDR2 SAAADI. The CDR3 runs 13 residues. With V trimmed by 7 bases and J by 1 base, 4 bases remained unmatched. In DNA, the CDR3 is TGCGCCAGCAAGAGGGAGGGGTCCTACGAGCAGTACTTC. Protein sequence: CASKREGSYEQYF.

This clone occurred once. J is TRBJ2-2 and V is TRBV25-1; D is unclear. CDR3 length equals 12 residues. Trimming removed 2 bases from V and 2 bases from J, with 0 bases in between. Germline V gene sequence: CDR1 MGHDK, CDR2 SYGVNS. The CDR3 DNA sequence: TGTGCCAGCAGTGAAAACACCGGGGAGCTGTTTTTT. This codes for CASSENTGELFF. Using reference TRBV25-1 and TRBJ2-2 for the parts outside the CDR3, the full variable domain is EADIYQTPRYLVIGTGKKITLECSQTMGHDKMYWYQQDPGMELHLIHYSYGVNSTEKGDLSSESTVSRIRTEHFPLTLESARPSHTSQYLCASSENTGELFFGEGSRLTVL.

The rearrangement links TRBV19 to TRBJ1-5, with D maybe TRBD1 (6 bases). CDR1 and CDR2 from the germline V gene are LNHDA and SQIVND (reference sequence). V was clipped by 1 base and J by 7 bases, with 14 bases between them. CDR3 size: 15 residues. In DNA form, the CDR3 reads TGTGCCAGTAGTATAGTATCAGGGGTGGGCCAGCCCCAGCATTTT. Its protein is CASSIVSGVGQPQHF.

In its sample, this clone was seen once. The gene calls are TRBV7-9 and TRBJ2-4, with 9 bases matching TRBD2. CDR1 is SEHNR and CDR2 is FQNEAQ in the germline V gene (reference sequence). This CDR3 is built from 14 residues. V dropped 1 base and J dropped 7; count of bases not matched to a gene: 2. In DNA, the CDR3 is TGTGCCAGCAGCTTAGGCGGGGGGGCGAACATTCAGTACTTC. This sequence encodes CASSLGGGANIQYF.

The count of this clone is one. The gene calls are TRBV12-3 or TRBV12-4 and TRBJ2-3, with 7 positions matching TRBD1. The CDR3 has 12 residues. V lost 8 bases, J lost 8 bases, and 7 bases stayed unmatched. CDR3 sequence: CASRRGPSTQYF. Here the CDR3 DNA reads TGTGCCAGCCGTAGGGGGCCGTCTACGCAGTATTTT.

The chain links TRBV19 to TRBJ1-1; 8 bases align to TRBD1. The CDR3 is 13 amino acids. The V and J ends lost 9 bases and 5 bases, in that order; junction bases with no gene match: 8. Looked up from germline, CDR1 is LNHDA and CDR2 is SQIVND (reference sequence). CDR3 amino acids: CASCPGQGTEAFF. The CDR3 coding sequence is TGTGCCAGCTGCCCCGGACAGGGTACTGAAGCTTTCTTT.

The V gene is TRBV27, the J gene TRBJ2-4, with D perhaps matching TRBD1 (6 bases). In germline, CDR1 is MNHEY, CDR2 SMNVEV (reference sequence). CDR3 length equals 14 residues. V shed 0 bases and J shed 6 bases, with 9 bases lying between them. Here the CDR3 reads CASSLSGGTNIQYF. DNA of the CDR3: TGTGCCAGCAGTTTATCAGGGGGTACAAACATTCAGTACTTC.

The rearrangement uses TRBV6-2 or TRBV6-3 and TRBJ1-1; no clear D gene. This CDR3 comprises 14 residues. Trimming pared 2 bases from V and 0 bases from J, leaving 7 bases between. Germline CDR1 MNHEY, CDR2 SVGEGT. The CDR3 nucleotides are TGTGCCAGCAGTTACCCCGTCATGAACACTGAAGCTTTCTTT. It specifies CASSYPVMNTEAFF.